A single sample is the source of the 5 T cell receptor beta chains below, sequenced in a study of OX40 agonist ivuxolimab in advanced cancers. Method: immunoSEQ multiplex PCR; TCRdb's copy keeps in-frame clones and lacks some. The table has approximately 64,000 clones, about 87% seen once. Source: CD4+ or CD8+ T cells sorted from blood, taken in a trial of the OX40 agonist ivuxolimab. These receptors were obtained from an adult with an advanced solid tumor such as melanoma, head and neck, liver or kidney cancer.

J is TRBJ1-2 and V is TRBV28; possibly TRBD1 for D (5 bases). The length of the CDR3 is 14 residues. Trimming took 5 bases from V and 3 from J, leaving 13 bases between them. The germline CDR1 and CDR2 sequences are MDHEN and SYDVKM. The CDR3 DNA reads TGTGCCAGCAGTCCGCCGGGACGGTACTATGGCTACACCTTC. Amino acid sequence: CASSPPGRYYGYTF.

The chain employs TRBV30 and TRBJ1-1, with D perhaps TRBD1 (5 bases). Trimming took 0 bases from V and 4 from J, leaving 12 bases between them. Germline CDR1 GTSNPN, CDR2 SVGIG (reference sequence). The CDR3 is 14 amino acids. The CDR3 coding sequence is TGTGCCTGGAGTGTACGAGGGACCCGCACTGAAGCTTTCTTT. It is translated as CAWSVRGTRTEAFF.

The V gene is TRBV7-9, the J gene TRBJ2-1; D not certain. CDR1 SEHNR and CDR2 FQNEAQ come from the germline V gene (reference sequence). This CDR3 spans 15 amino acids. With 0 bases removed from V and 0 bases from J, the gap between germline ends came to 6 bases. The CDR3 protein is CASSLAPSSYNEQFF. The CDR3 region has the DNA TGTGCCAGCAGCTTAGCCCCCAGCTCCTACAATGAGCAGTTCTTC.

The genes are TRBV19 and TRBJ2-1; TRBD2 might be the D (5 bases). With 0 bases removed from V and 3 bases from J, the gap between germline ends came to 9 bases. The CDR3 length is 15 residues. Germline V gene lookup returns CDR1 LNHDA and CDR2 SQIVND (reference sequence). CDR3 region: CASSIDGRGYNEQFF. The CDR3 coding sequence is TGTGCCAGTAGTATAGATGGGAGAGGCTACAATGAGCAGTTCTTC. The variable domain in full, with the rest retrieved from reference TRBV19 and TRBJ2-1, is DGGITQSPKYLFRKEGQNVTLSCEQNLNHDAMYWYRQDPGQGLRLIYYSQIVNDFQKGDIAEGYSVSREKKESFPLTVTSAQKNPTAFYLCASSIDGRGYNEQFFGPGTRLTVL.

This clone was picked up a small number of times. The chain has TRBV10-3 and TRBJ2-7; 11 bases map to TRBD1. Trimming took 4 bases from V and 5 from J; bases not matched to a gene: 1. Germline CDR1 is ENHRY and CDR2 is SYGVKD. This CDR3 has 13 residues. CDR3 nucleotides: TGTGCCATCAGTGGGACAGGGGGCCACGAGCAGTACTTC. Translated: CAISGTGGHEQYF.